This T cell receptor (beta chain) was sequenced during a study of memory CD4+ T cells and cytomegalovirus serostatus. Using immunoSEQ multiplex PCR, the repertoire was profiled, and TCRdb retains in-frame clones only, with some absent. The sample has some 41,000 clones, about 76% seen once. Single viable CD3+CD4+CD8-CD45RO+ cells were sorted as the memory CD4+ T cells. Germline V gene sequence: CDR1 SGHTA, CDR2 FQGNSA. The CDR3 sequence is 16 residues long. Germline trimming cut 1 base from V and 2 bases from J; bases unmatched to any gene: 7. The clonotype comes from an adult in good health and CMV-seronegative. Sequenced input: memory CD4+ T cells from blood. The rearrangement joins TRBV7-2 to TRBJ2-7, with 8 bases aligning to TRBD2. CDR3 DNA: TGTGCCAGCAGCTTAGGACCACCGGGACTAGCCTACGAGCAGTACTTC. Encoded protein: CASSLGPPGLAYEQYF.